These 20 T cell receptor beta chains came from one sample sequenced in a study of T cell repertoires in cytomegalovirus infection. Their target antigens are unknown. In TCRdb, the reads were re-called with MiXCR into one record per CDR3 protein. The table includes around 900,000 distinct CDR3 sequences, around 29% detected once. Source: cultured CD8+ T cells from PBMCs, taken from culture after CMV antigen stimulation. The origin of the receptors is a human donor in good health (CMV status not recorded). Some clones in this sample may be carry-over from other donors' samples.

This clonotype appeared a few times. The genes are TRBV7-9 and TRBJ2-7, with 10 bases that match TRBD1. The CDR3 contains 16 residues. The germline V gene encodes CDR1 SEHNR and CDR2 FQNEAQ (reference sequence). The V segment lost 5 bases and the J segment 2 bases; nucleotides outside the gene matches: 9. Written as DNA, the CDR3 is TGTGCCAGCAGCCCTGGGACAGGGGCTAATCCCTACGAGCAGTACGTC. Translation gives CASSPGTGANPYEQYV.

The CDR3 loop reads CASKRGAGSYEQYF. Written as DNA, the CDR3 is TGTGCCAGCAAGAGGGGGGCGGGGTCCTACGAGCAGTACTTC. The chain has TRBV27 and TRBJ2-7; either TRBD1 or TRBD2 may supply D (6 bases each). CDR1 and CDR2 from the germline V gene are MNHEY and SMNVEV (reference sequence). There are 14 residues in the CDR3. The ends were cut back, 7 bases at V and 1 base at J, with 14 bases in the middle.

Ten or more counts support this clonotype. This chain links TRBV13 with TRBJ2-1; TRBD2 agrees at 9 bases. V lost 6 bases to trimming and J lost 4 bases; unmatched junction nucleotides: 7. Germline CDR1 is PRHDT and CDR2 is FYEKMQ (reference sequence). The CDR3 length is 15 residues. CDR3 nucleotides: TGTGCCAGCAGTCCAGAGAGCGGGAGGTACAATGAGCAGTTCTTC. It translates to CASSPESGRYNEQFF. The variable domain in full, completed from reference TRBV13 and TRBJ2-1, reads AAGVIQSPRHLIKEKRETATLKCYPIPRHDTVYWYQQGPGQDPQFLISFYEKMQSDKGSIPDRFSAQQFSDYHSELNMSSLELGDSALYFCASSPESGRYNEQFFGPGTRLTVL.

This clonotype was seen a few times. This rearrangement joins TRBV11-3 to TRBJ2-1, with 9 bases aligning to TRBD1. V was clipped by 5 bases and J by 4 bases; unmatched bases: 6. This CDR3 region has 15 residues. Germline V gene data show CDR1 as SGHNT and CDR2 as YENEEA. The CDR3 DNA reads as TGTGCCAGCAGCCTAACAGGGGGCTGGTACAATGAGCAGTTCTTC. Encoded protein: CASSLTGGWYNEQFF.

This clonotype was counted between two and nine times. The gene calls are TRBV7-6 and TRBJ2-3; the D gene is possibly TRBD2 (5 bases). The V end lost 1 base, the J end lost 3 bases, and 14 bases lay between the germline ends. Germline V gene sequence: CDR1 SGHVS, CDR2 FNYEAQ. CDR3 size: 16 residues. CDR3 sequence: CASSLGIGRRTDTQYF. The CDR3 coding sequence is TGTGCCAGCAGCTTAGGTATCGGGCGGAGGACAGATACGCAGTATTTT.

This clonotype was observed a handful of times. The chain uses TRBV27 and TRBJ2-7; 7 bases match TRBD2. CDR1 is MNHEY and CDR2 is SMNVEV in the germline V gene (reference sequence). V lost 5 bases and J lost 3; bases outside the gene matches: 10. The CDR3 runs to 15 residues. CDR3 DNA sequence: TGTGCCAGCAGTCCGATTTCCGGGGGGTACTACGAGCAGTACTTC. This codes for CASSPISGGYYEQYF.

This clonotype has at least ten counts. This chain joins TRBV7-8 and TRBJ2-1; TRBD1 matches at 7 bases. Per germline, CDR1 SGHVS and CDR2 FQNEAQ. J lost 4 bases, V lost 3 bases, and 9 bases had no gene match. The CDR3 extends over 16 amino acids. CDR3 protein: CASSFSGGVGYNEQFF. In nucleotides, the CDR3 is TGTGCCAGCAGCTTCTCAGGGGGAGTGGGGTACAATGAGCAGTTCTTC.

The V gene is TRBV20-1, the J gene TRBJ2-7; D remains unclear. In germline, CDR1 is DFQATT, CDR2 SNEGSKA (reference sequence). V was trimmed by 5 bases and J by 2 bases, leaving 16 bases between them. The length of the CDR3 is 14 residues. This CDR3 is CSAPPPLGPYEQYV. The CDR3 region has the DNA TGCAGTGCTCCCCCCCCCCTGGGCCCCTACGAGCAGTACGTC.

The chain has TRBV4-3 and TRBJ2-1, with 11 bases that match TRBD1. This CDR3 comprises 16 residues. V trimming: 0 bases; J trimming: 7 bases; junction bases outside the gene matches: 5. Germline values: CDR1 LGHNA, CDR2 YSLEER. The CDR3 DNA follows: TGCGCCAGCAGCCAAGATGAAGGGACAGGGGGTAATGAGCAGTTCTTC. The encoded protein is CASSQDEGTGGNEQFF.

The rearrangement uses TRBV5-5 and TRBJ1-5; D is uncertain. This CDR3 spans 16 amino acids. CDR1 SGHKS and CDR2 YYEKEE come from the germline V gene (reference sequence). V was clipped by 6 bases and J by 6 bases, with 22 bases between them. Here the CDR3 reads CASIPAYPEMGQPQHF. CDR3 coding DNA: TGTGCCAGCATCCCGGCTTATCCGGAAATGGGTCAGCCCCAGCATTTT.

This clonotype was counted between two and nine times. The chain couples TRBV23-1 to TRBJ1-5, with D perhaps TRBD1 (5 bases). TRBV23-1 is marked as an open reading frame, function uncertain. V lost 2 bases and J lost 7, with 15 bases in between. This CDR3 contains 15 residues. Written as DNA, the CDR3 is TGCGCCAGCAGTCAACCTATACGATCAGGGCAGCCCCAGCATTTT. Its protein product is CASSQPIRSGQPQHF.

The rearrangement joins TRBV27 to TRBJ2-7; no reliable D call. The CDR3 has 14 amino acids. Between the trimmed V and J ends, which lost 2 bases and 0 bases, there was a span of 8 bases. Germline CDR1 is MNHEY and CDR2 is SMNVEV (reference sequence). The CDR3 DNA reads as TGTGCCAGCAGTTTAGGGTTCCTCTCCTACGAGCAGTACTTC. Protein product: CASSLGFLSYEQYF.

The chain combines TRBV6-5 with TRBJ2-1; TRBD1 matches 12 bases. V lost 3 bases, J lost 9 bases, and 6 bases stayed unmatched. This CDR3 spans 15 amino acids. Per the germline V gene, CDR1 is MNHEY and CDR2 is SVGAGI. The CDR3 DNA reads as TGTGCCAGCAGTTATACCGGGACAGGGGGCGGTGAGCAGTTCTTC. This gives the protein CASSYTGTGGGEQFF.

This clonotype was seen repeatedly, ten times or more. This chain connects TRBV7-9 to TRBJ2-3, with D tentatively TRBD2 (7 bases). Trimming left V 1 base short and J 8 bases short, with 13 bases between. The CDR3 is 14 residues long. Germline V gene data show CDR1 as SEHNR and CDR2 as FQNEAQ (reference sequence). The CDR3 spells CASSLVGGPGTQYF. The CDR3 DNA follows: TGTGCCAGCAGCTTAGTGGGGGGGCCTGGTACGCAGTATTTT.

V and J are TRBV7-2 and TRBJ2-5, with 7 bases aligning to TRBD2. Germline V CDR1 and CDR2: SGHTA, FQGNSA. V trimming: 5 bases; J trimming: 5 bases; junction bases outside the gene matches: 11. CDR3 length equals 15 residues. The CDR3 sequence: CASSPGLGYMETQYF. In nucleotides, the CDR3 is TGTGCCAGCAGCCCCGGACTAGGGTATATGGAGACCCAGTACTTC.

This clonotype was recorded a few times. The chain uses TRBV6-5 and TRBJ2-1; possible D gene TRBD1, 7 bases. The CDR3 extends over 17 amino acids. V lost 3 bases, J lost 0 bases, and 15 bases lay in between. Germline V lookup: CDR1 MNHEY, CDR2 SVGAGI. This CDR3 is CASSYSAGQSSYNEQFF. In DNA, the CDR3 is TGTGCCAGCAGTTATTCGGCGGGACAGAGCTCCTACAATGAGCAGTTCTTC.

This clonotype was counted only a few times. This sequence joins TRBV6-6 and TRBJ2-7, with D possibly TRBD2 on 6 matching bases. Germline CDR1 MNHNY, CDR2 SVGAGI (reference sequence). This CDR3 region has 16 residues. The V and J ends lost 0 bases and 0 bases respectively, with 12 bases between them. The chain's CDR3 is CASSYSRGGSSYEQYF. The CDR3 DNA sequence: TGTGCCAGCAGTTACTCGCGGGGCGGCAGCTCCTACGAGCAGTACTTC.

The chain recombines TRBV5-1 with TRBJ2-7; D perhaps matches TRBD2 (5 bases). Trimming shortened V by 0 bases and J by 3 bases, and 16 bases separated the two germline ends. CDR3 size: 16 residues. Germline loops: CDR1 SGHRS, CDR2 YFSETQ. CDR3 loop: CASSLGRSGNLYEQYF. The CDR3 region has the DNA TGCGCCAGCAGCTTGGGGCGTTCGGGGAATCTCTACGAGCAGTACTTC.

In its sample, this clonotype was seen many times. This chain joins TRBV12-3 or TRBV12-4 and TRBJ1-4, with 10 nucleotides matching TRBD1. The V segment lost 9 bases and the J segment 7 bases; nucleotides outside the gene matches: 5. The CDR3 consists of 13 residues. The CDR3 reads CASRQGAREKLFF. CDR3 nucleotides: TGTGCCAGTCGACAGGGGGCCCGTGAAAAACTGTTTTTT.

Note on this clonotype: Since a much larger clone is just one base distant, this may be a read error. The chain couples TRBV7-8 to TRBJ2-2; TRBD2 matches at 11 bases. J lost 5 bases, V lost 0 bases, and 5 bases had no gene match. Germline V gene data show CDR1 as SGHVS and CDR2 as FQNEAQ. This CDR3 region has 17 residues. CDR3 bases: TGTGCCAGCAGCTTAGCCTCTAGCGGGGGGTCAACCGGGGAGCTGTTTTTT. It codes for CASSLASSGGSTGELFF. Supplemented by reference TRBV7-8 and TRBJ2-2, the full variable domain reads GAGVSQSPRYKVAKRGQDVALRCDPISGHVSLFWYQQALGQGPEFLTYFQNEAQLDKSGLPSDRFFAERPEGSVSTLKIQRTQQEDSAVYLCASSLASSGGSTGELFFGEGSRLTVL.